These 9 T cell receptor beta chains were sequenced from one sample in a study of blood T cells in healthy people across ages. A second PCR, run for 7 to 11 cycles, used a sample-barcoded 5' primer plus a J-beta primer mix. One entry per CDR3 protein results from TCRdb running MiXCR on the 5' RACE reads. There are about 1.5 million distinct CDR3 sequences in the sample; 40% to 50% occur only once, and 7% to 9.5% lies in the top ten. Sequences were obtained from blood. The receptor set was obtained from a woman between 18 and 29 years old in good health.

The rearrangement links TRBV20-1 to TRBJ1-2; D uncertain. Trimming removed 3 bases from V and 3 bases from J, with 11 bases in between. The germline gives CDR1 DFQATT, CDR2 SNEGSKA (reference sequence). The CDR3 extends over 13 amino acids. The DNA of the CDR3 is TGCAGTGCTAGCGCCTCCTCCCACTATGGCTACACCTTC. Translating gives CSASASSHYGYTF.

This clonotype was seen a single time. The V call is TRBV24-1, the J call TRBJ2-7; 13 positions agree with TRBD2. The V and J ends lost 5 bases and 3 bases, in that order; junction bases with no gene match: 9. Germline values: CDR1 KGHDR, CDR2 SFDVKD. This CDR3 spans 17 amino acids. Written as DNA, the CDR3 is TGTGCCACCAGTGTCGGTCCGACTAGCGGGGGGATCTACGAGCAGTACTTC. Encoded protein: CATSVGPTSGGIYEQYF.

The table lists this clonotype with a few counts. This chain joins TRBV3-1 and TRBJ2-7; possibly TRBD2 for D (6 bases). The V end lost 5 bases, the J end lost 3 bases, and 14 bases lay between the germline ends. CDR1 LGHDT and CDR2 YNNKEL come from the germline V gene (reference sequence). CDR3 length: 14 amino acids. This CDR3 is CASSSGTAYYEQYF. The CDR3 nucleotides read TGTGCCAGCAGCTCCGGGACTGCCTACTACGAGCAGTACTTC.

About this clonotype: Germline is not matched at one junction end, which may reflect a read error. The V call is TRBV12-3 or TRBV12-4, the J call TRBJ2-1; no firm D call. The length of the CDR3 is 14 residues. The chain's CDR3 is CASSPRLEYSEQFF. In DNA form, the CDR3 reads TGTGCCAGCAGCCCCCGCCTAGAGTACAGTGAGCAGTTCTTC.

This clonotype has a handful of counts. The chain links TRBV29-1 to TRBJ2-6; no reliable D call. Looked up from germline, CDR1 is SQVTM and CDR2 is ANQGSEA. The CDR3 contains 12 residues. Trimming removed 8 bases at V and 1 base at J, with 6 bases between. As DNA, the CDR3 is TGCAGCACACTGTCTGGGGCCAACGTCCTGACTTTC. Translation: CSTLSGANVLTF.

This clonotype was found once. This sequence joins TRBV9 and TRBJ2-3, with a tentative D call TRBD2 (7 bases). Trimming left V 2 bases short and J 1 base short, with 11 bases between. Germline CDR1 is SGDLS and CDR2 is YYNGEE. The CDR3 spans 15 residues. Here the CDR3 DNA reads TGTGCCAGCAGCGTCGGGGGGCCGGGCACAGATACGCAGTATTTT. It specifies CASSVGGPGTDTQYF.

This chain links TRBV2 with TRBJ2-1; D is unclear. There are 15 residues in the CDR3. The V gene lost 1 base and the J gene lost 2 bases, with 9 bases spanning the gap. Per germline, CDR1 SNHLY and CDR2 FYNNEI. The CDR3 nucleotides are TGTGCCAGCAGTGAAGTACTGTCTCCCTACAATGAGCAGTTCTTC. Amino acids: CASSEVLSPYNEQFF. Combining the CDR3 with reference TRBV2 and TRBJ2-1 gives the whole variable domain EPEVTQTPSHQVTQMGQEVILRCVPISNHLYFYWYRQILGQKVEFLVSFYNNEISEKSEIFDDQFSVERPDGSNFTLKIRSTKLEDSAMYFCASSEVLSPYNEQFFGPGTRLTVL.

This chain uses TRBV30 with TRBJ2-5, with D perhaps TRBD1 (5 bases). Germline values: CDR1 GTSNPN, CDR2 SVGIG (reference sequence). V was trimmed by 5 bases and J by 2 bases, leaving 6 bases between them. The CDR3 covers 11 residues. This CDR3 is CAWDRQETQYF. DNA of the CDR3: TGTGCCTGGGACAGACAAGAGACCCAGTACTTC.

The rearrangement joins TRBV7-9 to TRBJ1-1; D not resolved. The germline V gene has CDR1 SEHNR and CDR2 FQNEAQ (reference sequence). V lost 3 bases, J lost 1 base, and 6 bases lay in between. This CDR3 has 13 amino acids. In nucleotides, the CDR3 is TGTGCCAGCAGCTTCGTGAGGAACACTGAAGCTTTCTTT. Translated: CASSFVRNTEAFF.